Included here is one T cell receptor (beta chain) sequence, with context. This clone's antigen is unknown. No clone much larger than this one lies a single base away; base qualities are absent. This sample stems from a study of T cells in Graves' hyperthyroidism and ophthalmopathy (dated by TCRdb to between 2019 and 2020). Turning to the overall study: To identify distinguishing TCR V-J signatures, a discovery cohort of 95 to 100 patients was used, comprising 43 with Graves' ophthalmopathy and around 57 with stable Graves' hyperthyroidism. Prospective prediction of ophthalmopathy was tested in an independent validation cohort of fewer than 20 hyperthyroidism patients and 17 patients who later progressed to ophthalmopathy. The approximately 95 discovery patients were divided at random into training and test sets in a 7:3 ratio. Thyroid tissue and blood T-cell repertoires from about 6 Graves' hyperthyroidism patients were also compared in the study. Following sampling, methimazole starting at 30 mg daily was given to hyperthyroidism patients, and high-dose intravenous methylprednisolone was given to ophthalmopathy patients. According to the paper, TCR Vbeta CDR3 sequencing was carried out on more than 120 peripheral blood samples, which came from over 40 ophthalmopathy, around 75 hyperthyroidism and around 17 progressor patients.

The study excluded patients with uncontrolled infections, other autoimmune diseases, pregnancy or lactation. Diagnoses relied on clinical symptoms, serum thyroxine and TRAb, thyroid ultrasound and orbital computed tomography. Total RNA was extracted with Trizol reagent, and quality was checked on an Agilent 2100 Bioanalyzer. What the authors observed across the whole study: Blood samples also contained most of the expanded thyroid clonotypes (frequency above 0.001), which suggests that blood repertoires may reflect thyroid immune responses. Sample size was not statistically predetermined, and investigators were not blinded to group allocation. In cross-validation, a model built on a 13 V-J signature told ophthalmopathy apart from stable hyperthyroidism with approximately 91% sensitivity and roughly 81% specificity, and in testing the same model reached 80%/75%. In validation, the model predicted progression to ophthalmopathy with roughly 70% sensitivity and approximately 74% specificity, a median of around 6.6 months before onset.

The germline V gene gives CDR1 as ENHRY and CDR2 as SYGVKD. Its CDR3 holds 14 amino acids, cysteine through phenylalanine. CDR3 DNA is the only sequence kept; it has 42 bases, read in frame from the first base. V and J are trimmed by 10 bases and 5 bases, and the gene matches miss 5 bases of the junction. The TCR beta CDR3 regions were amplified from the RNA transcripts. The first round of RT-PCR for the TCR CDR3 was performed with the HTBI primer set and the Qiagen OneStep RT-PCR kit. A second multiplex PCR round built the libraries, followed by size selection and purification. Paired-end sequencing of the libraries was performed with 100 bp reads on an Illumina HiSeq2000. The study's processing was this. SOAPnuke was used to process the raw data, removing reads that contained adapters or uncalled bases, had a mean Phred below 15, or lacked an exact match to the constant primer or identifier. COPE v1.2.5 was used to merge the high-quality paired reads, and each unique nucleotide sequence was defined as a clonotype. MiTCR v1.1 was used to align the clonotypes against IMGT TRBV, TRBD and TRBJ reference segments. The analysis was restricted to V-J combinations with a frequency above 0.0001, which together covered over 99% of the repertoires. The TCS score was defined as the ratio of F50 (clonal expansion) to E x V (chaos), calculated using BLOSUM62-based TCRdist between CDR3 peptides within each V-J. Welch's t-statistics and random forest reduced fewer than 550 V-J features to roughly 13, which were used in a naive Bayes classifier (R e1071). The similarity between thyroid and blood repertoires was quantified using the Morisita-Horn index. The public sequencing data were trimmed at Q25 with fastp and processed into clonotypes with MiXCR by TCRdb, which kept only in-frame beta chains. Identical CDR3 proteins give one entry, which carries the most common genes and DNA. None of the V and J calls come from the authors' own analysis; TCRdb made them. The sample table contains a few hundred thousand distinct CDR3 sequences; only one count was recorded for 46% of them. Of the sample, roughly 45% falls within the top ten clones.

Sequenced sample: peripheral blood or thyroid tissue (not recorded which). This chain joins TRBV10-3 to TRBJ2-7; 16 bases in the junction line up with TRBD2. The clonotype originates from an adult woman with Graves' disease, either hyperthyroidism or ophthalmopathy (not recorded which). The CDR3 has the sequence CASRGLAGGHEQYF. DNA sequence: TGTGCCAGCAGGGGACTAGCGGGAGGGCACGAGCAGTACTTC.